This TCR beta chain is from a study of blood T cells in healthy people across ages. Concerning this clonotype: Its target is not known. Sequence at one end of the junction differs from germline and may be a read error.

Whole-study findings and limits: A roughly linear fall in TCR beta diversity per million T cells was seen with increasing age. It was found that TCR beta diversity correlated strongly with the percentage of naive T cells.

The use of a sample-barcoded 5' primer and a J-beta primer mix characterized a second PCR of roughly 6 to 11 cycles. The study obtained at least 3 million CDR3-containing paired-end reads from every sample. TCRdb re-called the 5' RACE reads with MiXCR, one entry per CDR3 protein. This sample has around 990,000 distinct CDR3 sequences, with 35% to 40% found just once. Caucasian, healthy and from Russia, the donors were aged between 6 and 90. The source material was blood. The sequence was collected from a man aged 18 to 30 in good health.

The CDR3 loop reads CDSSAGHLQETQYF. The CDR3 DNA is TGCGACAGCAGCGCCGGACACCTACAAGAGACCCAGTACTTC. The V gene is TRBV5-1, the J gene TRBJ2-5; maybe TRBD1 (5 bases). Per the germline V gene, CDR1 is SGHRS and CDR2 is YFSETQ. CDR3 size: 14 residues.